This T cell receptor (beta chain) was sequenced in a study of blood T cell repertoires in COVID-19. Looking at the study overall: Samples taken during acute and convalescent COVID-19 were collected in the United States, Italy and Spain. In each case, the material was cDNA or gDNA derived from T cells, B-cell-depleted T cells, or PBMCs.

This clone was detected only once. The CDR3 extends over 12 amino acids. Trimming removed 7 bases at V and 5 bases at J, with 11 bases between. CDR1 and CDR2 (germline): MNHEY, SMNVEV (reference sequence). Methods used by the authors: Reference gene primer amplification gave estimated nucleated cell counts. The protocol was immunoSEQ multiplex PCR, while the TCRdb copy is restricted to in-frame clones and leaves out a portion. The V and J calls and clone size were taken over from that table, and D and trimming were inferred from the DNA. Of roughly 300,000 clones listed, about 80% are singletons. Sequences were obtained from peripheral blood. The clonotype was recovered from a woman aged 50 to 65 who had recovered from COVID-19. V usage is TRBV27 and J usage is TRBJ1-1; possible D gene TRBD1, 6 bases. The CDR3 protein is CASKAGVTEAFF. In nucleotides, the CDR3 is TGTGCCAGCAAGGCAGGGGTTACTGAAGCTTTCTTT.